This T cell receptor beta chain was sequenced in a study of monozygotic twins with inflammatory bowel disease. CDR1 LNHDA and CDR2 SQIVND come from the germline V gene (reference sequence). The CDR3 extends over 14 amino acids. As regards this clonotype: Its target is unknown.

Study-level findings and limits: Lower sharing of clonotypes with other individuals was seen in IBD patients than in healthy twins. This was most marked in patients showing signs of disease activity. Telling different T cell subtypes apart from each other was not possible.

cDNA encoding TCRalpha and TCRbeta underwent two nested PCRs of roughly 16 and 10 cycles, each of which was followed by bead purification. TCRdb processed the 5' RACE reads again and assigns one entry to each CDR3 protein, with no DNA. The sample's table shows roughly 200,000 distinct CDR3 sequences. The sequence derives from a human donor with ulcerative colitis or Crohn's disease, or a healthy co-twin of an affected twin (not recorded which). This chain connects TRBV19 to TRBJ1-5; lacking DNA, the TRBD1 call made by TCRdb goes unchecked. The material sequenced was blood. The chain's CDR3 is CASRTGIYNQPQHF.